Described below is a single T cell receptor beta chain sequence and its context. The antigen remains undetermined. Every isolated RNA sample was fully reverse transcribed, so sequencing captured expressed TCRB transcripts. Sequencing used immunoSEQ multiplex PCR; TCRdb keeps in-frame clones, though not all of them. The profile covers a few hundred thousand clones, with over 11% appearing a single time and roughly 0.036% taken by the ten largest. These data come from a study of beta chain features in type 1 diabetes. Overall study context: Age, gender and cell yields were alike across patients and healthy donors. Study-wide findings and caveats: cDNA sequencing could over-represent cells with high TCR expression. Unsettled here was the matter of whether HLA type influences TCRB rearrangement.

The length of the CDR3 is 16 residues. V lost 0 bases, J lost 0 bases, and 4 bases stayed unmatched. Germline V CDR1 and CDR2: SGDLS, YYNGEE. The chain joins TRBV9 to TRBJ2-5; 8 bases fit TRBD2. Sequencing input: naive CD4+ T cells from blood. The sequence came from a man aged 30 to 39 in good health. CDR3 region: CASSVDPSGYQETQYF. The CDR3 DNA reads TGTGCCAGCAGCGTAGACCCTAGCGGGTACCAAGAGACCCAGTACTTC.